Each of the 3 T cell receptor beta chains below was sequenced from the same sample in a study of cytomegalovirus exposure and HLA in healthy donors. PCR primers comprised 60 Vbeta and 13 Jbeta primers. The assay was immunoSEQ multiplex PCR, and TCRdb's table has in-frame clones only and misses some. The sample yields 85,000 to 100,000 clones, 75% to 85% seen once. Source material: PBMCs. The receptors come from a male donor in good health and CMV-seropositive.

A single count supports this clone. The V gene is TRBV7-3, the J gene TRBJ2-6; D is unclear. Germline V gene sequence: CDR1 SGHTA, CDR2 FQGTGA. The CDR3 extends over 15 amino acids. The ends were cut back, 3 bases at V and 0 bases at J, with 6 bases in the middle. CDR3 DNA sequence: TGTGCCAGCAGCTTTTCCAGCTCTGGGGCCAACGTCCTGACTTTC. It codes for CASSFSSSGANVLTF.

The chain joins TRBV4-1 to TRBJ2-5, with TRBD2 identical over 9 bases. The CDR3 runs to 16 residues. Germline CDR1 is MGHRA and CDR2 is YSYEKL. The J segment lost 3 bases and the V segment lost 4 bases, leaving 9 bases of the junction unmatched. The CDR3 bases are TGCGCCAGCAGCCTGGCAGCGGGGGGATTTAAAGAGACCCAGTACTTC. Encoded protein: CASSLAAGGFKETQYF.

CDR3 region: CASSETGGSYNEQFF. In nucleotides, the CDR3 is TGTGCCAGCAGTGAGACAGGGGGCTCCTACAATGAGCAGTTCTTC. The chain carries TRBV6-4 and TRBJ2-1, with TRBD1 matching 9 bases. The germline V gene encodes CDR1 MRHNA and CDR2 SNTAGT. The CDR3 sequence is 15 residues long. Trimming cost V 3 bases and J 0 bases; bases outside gene matches: 0.